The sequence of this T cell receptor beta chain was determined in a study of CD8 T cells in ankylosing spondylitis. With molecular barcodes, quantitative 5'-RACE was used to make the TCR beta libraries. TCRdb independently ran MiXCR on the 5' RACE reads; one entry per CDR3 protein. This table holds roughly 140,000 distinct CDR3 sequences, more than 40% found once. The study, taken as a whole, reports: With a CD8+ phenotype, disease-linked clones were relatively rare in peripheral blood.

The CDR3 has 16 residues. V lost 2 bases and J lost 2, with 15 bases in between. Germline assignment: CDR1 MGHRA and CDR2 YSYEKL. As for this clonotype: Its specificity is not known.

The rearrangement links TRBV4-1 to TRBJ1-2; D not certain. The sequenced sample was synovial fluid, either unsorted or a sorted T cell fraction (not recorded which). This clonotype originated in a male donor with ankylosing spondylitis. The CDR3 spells CASSQLVGPWNYGYTF. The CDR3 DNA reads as TGCGCCAGCAGCCAATTGGTCGGACCCTGGAACTATGGCTACACCTTC.